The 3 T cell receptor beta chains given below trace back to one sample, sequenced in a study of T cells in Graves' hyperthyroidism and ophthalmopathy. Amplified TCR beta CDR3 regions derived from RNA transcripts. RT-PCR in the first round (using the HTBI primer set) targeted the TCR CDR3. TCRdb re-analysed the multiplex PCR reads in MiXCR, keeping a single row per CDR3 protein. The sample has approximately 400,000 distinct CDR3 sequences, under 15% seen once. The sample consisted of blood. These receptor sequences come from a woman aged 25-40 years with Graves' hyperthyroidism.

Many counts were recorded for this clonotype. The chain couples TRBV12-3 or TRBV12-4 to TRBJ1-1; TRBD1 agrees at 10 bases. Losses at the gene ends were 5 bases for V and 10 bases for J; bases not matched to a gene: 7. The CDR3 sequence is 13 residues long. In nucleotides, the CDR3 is TGTGCCAGCAGTGCAGACAGGGGGCGAGGAGCTTTCTTT. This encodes CASSADRGRGAFF.

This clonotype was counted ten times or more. In nucleotides, the CDR3 is TGTGCCAGCAGAGGGGGCGCAGATACGCAGTATTTT. This encodes CASRGGADTQYF. The V gene is TRBV12-3 or TRBV12-4, the J gene TRBJ2-3, with 7 bases lining up with TRBD1. The CDR3 extends over 12 amino acids. J gave up 4 bases and V 6 bases, and 1 base lay outside the gene matches.

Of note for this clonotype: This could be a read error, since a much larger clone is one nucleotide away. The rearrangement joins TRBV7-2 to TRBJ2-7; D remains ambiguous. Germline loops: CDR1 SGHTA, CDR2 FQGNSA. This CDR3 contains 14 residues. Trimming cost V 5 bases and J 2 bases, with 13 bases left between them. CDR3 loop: CASSPLGIAYEQYF. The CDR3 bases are TGTGCCAGCAGCCCTCTGGGGATCGCCTACGAGCAGTACTTC.